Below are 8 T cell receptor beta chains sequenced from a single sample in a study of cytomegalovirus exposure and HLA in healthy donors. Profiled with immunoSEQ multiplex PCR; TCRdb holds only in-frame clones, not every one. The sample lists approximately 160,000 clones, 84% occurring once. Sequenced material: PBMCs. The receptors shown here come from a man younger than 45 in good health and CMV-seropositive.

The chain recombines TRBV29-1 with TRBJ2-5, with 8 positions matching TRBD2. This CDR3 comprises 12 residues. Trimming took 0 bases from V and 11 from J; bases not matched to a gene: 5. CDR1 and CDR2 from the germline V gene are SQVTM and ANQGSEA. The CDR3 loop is CSVEDLAGGQYF. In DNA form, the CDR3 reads TGCAGCGTTGAAGATCTTGCGGGGGGACAGTACTTC. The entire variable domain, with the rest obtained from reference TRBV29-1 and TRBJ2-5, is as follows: SAVISQKPSRDICQRGTSLTIQCQVDSQVTMMFWYRQQPGQSLTLIATANQGSEATYESGFVIDKFPISRPNLTFSTLTVSNMSPEDSSIYLCSVEDLAGGQYFGPGTRLLVL.

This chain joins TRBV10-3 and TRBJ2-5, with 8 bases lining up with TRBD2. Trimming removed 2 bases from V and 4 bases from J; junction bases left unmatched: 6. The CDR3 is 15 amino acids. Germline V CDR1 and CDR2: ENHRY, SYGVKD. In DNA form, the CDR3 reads TGTGCCATCAGTGAGAATCAGCGGGAGCGAGAGACCCAGTACTTC. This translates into CAISENQRERETQYF.

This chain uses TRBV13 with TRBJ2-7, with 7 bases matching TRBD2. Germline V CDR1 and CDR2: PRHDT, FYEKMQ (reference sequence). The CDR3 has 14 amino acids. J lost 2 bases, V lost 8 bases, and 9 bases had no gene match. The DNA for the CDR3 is TGTGCCAGCGAGCATCCGGGAGGCCCCTACGAGCAGTACTTC. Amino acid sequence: CASEHPGGPYEQYF.

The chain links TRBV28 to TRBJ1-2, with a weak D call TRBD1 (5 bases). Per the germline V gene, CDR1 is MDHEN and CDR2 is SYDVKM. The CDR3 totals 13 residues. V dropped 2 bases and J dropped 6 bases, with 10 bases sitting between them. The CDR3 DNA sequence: TGTGCCAGCAGTTTACAGGGCAAAGATGGCTACACCTTC. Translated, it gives CASSLQGKDGYTF.

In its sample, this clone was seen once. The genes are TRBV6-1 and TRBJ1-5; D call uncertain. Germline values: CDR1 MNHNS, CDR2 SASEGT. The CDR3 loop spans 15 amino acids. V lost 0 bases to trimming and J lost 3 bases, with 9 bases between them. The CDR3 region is CASSEAPRNNQPQHF. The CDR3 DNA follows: TGTGCCAGCAGTGAAGCGCCCAGGAACAATCAGCCCCAGCATTTT.

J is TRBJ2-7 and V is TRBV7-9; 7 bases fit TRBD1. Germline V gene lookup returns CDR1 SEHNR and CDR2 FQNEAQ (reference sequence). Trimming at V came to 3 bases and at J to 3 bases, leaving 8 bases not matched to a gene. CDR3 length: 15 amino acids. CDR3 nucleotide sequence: TGTGCCAGCAGCTTCGCGCCCGGGACAGTCTACGAGCAGTACTTC. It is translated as CASSFAPGTVYEQYF. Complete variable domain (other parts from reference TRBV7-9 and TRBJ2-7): DTGVSQNPRHKITKRGQNVTFRCDPISEHNRLYWYRQTLGQGPEFLTYFQNEAQLEKSRLLSDRFSAERPKGSFSTLEIQRTEQGDSAMYLCASSFAPGTVYEQYFGPGTRLTVT.

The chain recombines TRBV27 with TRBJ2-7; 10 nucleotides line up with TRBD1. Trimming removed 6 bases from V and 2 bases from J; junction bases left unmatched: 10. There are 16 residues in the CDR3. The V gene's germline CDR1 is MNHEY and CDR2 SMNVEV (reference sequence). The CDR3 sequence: CASSLEGTGATYEQYF. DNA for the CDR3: TGTGCCAGCAGCTTAGAGGGGACAGGGGCAACCTACGAGCAGTACTTC.

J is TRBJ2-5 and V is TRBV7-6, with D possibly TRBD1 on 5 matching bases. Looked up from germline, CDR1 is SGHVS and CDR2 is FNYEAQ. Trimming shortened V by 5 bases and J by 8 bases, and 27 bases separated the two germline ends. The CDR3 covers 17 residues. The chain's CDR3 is CASSLQLWGSSGPTQYF. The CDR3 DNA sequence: TGTGCCAGCAGCCTCCAGTTATGGGGTTCCTCAGGGCCCACCCAGTACTTC.